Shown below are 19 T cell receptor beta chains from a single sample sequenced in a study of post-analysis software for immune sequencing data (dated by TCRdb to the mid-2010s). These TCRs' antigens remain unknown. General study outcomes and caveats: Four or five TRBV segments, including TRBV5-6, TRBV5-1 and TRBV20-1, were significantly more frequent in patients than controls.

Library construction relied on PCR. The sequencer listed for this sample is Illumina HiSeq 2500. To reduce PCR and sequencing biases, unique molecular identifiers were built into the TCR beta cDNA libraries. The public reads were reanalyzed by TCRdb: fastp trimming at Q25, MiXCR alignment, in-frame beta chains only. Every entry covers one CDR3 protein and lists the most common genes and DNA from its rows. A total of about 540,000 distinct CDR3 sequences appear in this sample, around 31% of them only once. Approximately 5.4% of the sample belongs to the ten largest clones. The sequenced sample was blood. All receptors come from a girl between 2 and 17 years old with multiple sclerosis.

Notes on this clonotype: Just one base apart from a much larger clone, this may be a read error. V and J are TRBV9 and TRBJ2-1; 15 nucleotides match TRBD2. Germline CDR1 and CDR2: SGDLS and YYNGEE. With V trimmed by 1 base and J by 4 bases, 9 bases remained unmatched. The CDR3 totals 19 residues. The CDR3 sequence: CASSVTGLAGGLTYNEQFF. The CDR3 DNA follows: TGTGCCAGCAGCGTAACGGGACTAGCGGGGGGCCTAACTTACAATGAGCAGTTCTTC.

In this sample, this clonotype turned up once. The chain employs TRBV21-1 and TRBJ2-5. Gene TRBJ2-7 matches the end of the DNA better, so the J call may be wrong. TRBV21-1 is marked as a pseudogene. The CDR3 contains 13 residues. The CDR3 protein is CASSKGRHYEQYF. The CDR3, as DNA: TGTGCCAGCAGCAAAGGGCGGCACTACGAGCAGTACTTC.

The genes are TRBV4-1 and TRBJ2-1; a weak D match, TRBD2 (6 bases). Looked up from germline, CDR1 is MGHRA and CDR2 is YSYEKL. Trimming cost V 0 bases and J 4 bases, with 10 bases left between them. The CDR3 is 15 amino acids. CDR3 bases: TGCGCCAGCAGCCAAGACGGGGGAATTTACAATGAGCAGTTCTTC. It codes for CASSQDGGIYNEQFF.

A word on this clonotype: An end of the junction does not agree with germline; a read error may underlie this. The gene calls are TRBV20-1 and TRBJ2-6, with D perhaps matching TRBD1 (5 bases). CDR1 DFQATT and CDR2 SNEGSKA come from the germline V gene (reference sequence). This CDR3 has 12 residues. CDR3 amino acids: CSATPGANVPTF. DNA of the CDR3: TGCAGTGCTACCCCTGGGGCCAACGTCCCGACTTTC.

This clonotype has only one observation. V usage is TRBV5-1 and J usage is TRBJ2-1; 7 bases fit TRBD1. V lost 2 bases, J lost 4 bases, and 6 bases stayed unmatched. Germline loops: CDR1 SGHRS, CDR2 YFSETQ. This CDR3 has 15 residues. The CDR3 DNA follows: TGCGCCAGCAGCTTTCCGGGACAGCGATACAATGAGCAGTTCTTC. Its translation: CASSFPGQRYNEQFF.

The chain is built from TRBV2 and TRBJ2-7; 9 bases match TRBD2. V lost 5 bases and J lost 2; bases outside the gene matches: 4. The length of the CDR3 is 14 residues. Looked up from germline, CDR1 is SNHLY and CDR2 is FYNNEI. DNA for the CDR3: TGTGCCAGCAGTCCCGGGACTAGCCCCTACGAGCAGTACTTC. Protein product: CASSPGTSPYEQYF.

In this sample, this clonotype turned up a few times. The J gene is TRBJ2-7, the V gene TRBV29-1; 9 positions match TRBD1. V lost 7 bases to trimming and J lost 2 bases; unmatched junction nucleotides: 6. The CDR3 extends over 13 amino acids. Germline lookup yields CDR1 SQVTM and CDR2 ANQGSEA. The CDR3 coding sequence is TGCAGCGGCACCGGGACAGGGACCTACGAGCAGTACTTC. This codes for CSGTGTGTYEQYF.

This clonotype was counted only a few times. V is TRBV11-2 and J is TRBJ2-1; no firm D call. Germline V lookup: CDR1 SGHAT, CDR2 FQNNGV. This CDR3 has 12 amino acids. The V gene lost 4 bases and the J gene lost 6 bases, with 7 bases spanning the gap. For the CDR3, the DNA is TGTGCCAGCAGCTCCCACCGCAATGAGCAGTTCTTC. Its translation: CASSSHRNEQFF. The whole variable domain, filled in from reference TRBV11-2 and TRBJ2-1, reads EAGVAQSPRYKIIEKRQSVAFWCNPISGHATLYWYQQILGQGPKLLIQFQNNGVVDDSQLPKDRFSAERLKGVDSTLKIQPAKLEDSAVYLCASSSHRNEQFFGPGTRLTVL.

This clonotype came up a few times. CDR3 residues: CASSQAPQERGPSYEQYF. The CDR3 DNA reads TGCGCCAGCAGCCAAGCCCCCCAGGAGCGGGGACCCTCCTACGAGCAGTACTTC. The rearrangement uses TRBV4-1 and TRBJ2-7; 7 bases agree with TRBD2. Germline V gives CDR1 MGHRA, CDR2 YSYEKL. Losses at the gene ends were 1 base for V and 0 bases for J; bases not matched to a gene: 12. The length of the CDR3 is 18 residues.

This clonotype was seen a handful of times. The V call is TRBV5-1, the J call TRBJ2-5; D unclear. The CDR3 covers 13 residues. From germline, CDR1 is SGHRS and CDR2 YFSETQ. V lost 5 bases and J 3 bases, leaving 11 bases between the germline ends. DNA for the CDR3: TGCGCCAGCAGAGAACAGCTCAAAGAGACCCAGTACTTC. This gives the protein CASREQLKETQYF.

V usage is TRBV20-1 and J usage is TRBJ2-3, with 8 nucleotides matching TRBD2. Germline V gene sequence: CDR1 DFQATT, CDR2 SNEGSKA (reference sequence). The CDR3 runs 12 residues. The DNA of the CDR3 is TGCAGCCCCGGGGGGGGCACAGATACGCAGTATTTT. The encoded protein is CSPGGGTDTQYF.

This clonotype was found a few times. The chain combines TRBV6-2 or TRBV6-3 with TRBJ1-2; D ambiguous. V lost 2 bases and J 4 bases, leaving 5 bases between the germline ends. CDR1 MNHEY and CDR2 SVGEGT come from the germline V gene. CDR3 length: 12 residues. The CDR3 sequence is CASSYGTYGYTF. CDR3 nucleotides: TGTGCCAGCAGTTACGGTACCTATGGCTACACCTTC.

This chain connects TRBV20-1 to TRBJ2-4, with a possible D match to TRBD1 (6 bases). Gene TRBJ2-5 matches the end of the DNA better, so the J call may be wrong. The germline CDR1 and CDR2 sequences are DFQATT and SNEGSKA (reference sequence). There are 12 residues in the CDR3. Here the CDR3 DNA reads TGCAGTGCTAGCCCAGGGGAAGAGACCCAGTACTTC. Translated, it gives CSASPGEETQYF.

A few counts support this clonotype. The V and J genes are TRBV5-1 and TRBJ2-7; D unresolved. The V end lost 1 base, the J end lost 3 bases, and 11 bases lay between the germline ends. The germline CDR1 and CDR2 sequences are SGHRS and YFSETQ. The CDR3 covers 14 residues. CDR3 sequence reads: CASSLQDPNYEQYF. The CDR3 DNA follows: TGCGCCAGCAGCTTGCAGGACCCCAACTACGAGCAGTACTTC.

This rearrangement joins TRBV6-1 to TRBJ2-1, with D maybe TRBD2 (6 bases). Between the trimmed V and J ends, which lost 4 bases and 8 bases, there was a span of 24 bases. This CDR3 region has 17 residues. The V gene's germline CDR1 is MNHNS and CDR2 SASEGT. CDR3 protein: CASSAGDGGKAGYEQFF. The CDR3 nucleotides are TGTGCCAGCAGTGCCGGGGATGGGGGAAAAGCGGGCTATGAGCAGTTCTTC.

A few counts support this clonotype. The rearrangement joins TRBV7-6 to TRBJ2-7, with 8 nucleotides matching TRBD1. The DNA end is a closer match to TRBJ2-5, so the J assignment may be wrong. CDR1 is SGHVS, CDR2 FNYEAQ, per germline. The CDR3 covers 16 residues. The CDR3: CASSLSGGAFWETQYF. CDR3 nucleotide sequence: TGTGCCAGCAGCTTATCAGGGGGCGCGTTCTGGGAGACCCAGTACTTC.

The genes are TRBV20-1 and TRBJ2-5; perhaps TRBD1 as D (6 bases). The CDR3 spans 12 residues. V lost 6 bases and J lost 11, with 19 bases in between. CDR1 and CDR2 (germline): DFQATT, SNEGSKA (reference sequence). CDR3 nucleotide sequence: TGCAGTGCCAACCAACAGGGCCGAGAGCAGTACTTC. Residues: CSANQQGREQYF.

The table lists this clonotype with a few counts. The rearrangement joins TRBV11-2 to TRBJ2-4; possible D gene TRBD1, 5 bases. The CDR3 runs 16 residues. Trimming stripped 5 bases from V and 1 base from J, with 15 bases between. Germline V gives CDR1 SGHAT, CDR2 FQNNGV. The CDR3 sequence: CASSPPLGLAKNIQYF. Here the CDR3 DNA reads TGTGCCAGCAGCCCACCCTTGGGGCTTGCCAAAAACATTCAGTACTTC.

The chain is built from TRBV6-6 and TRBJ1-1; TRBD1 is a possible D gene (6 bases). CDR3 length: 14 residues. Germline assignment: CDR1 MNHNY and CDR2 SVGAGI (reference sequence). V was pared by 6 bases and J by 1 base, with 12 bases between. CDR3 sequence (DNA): TGTGCCAGCAGGAGGGGGTTTGCGAACACTGAAGCTTTCTTT. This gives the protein CASRRGFANTEAFF.